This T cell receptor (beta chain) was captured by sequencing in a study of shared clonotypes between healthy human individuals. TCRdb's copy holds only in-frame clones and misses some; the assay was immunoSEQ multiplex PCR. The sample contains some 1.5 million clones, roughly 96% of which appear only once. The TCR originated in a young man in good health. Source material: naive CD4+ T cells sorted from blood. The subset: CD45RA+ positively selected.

DNA of the CDR3: TGTGCCAGCAGTATGAGGGGAGGGGATCAGCCCCAGCATTTT. Translation: CASSMRGGDQPQHF. The rearrangement joins TRBV6-1 to TRBJ1-5; D possibly corresponds to TRBD1 (5 bases). V lost 5 bases and J 5 bases, leaving 13 bases between the germline ends. The CDR3 covers 14 residues. Germline V gives CDR1 MNHNS, CDR2 SASEGT.